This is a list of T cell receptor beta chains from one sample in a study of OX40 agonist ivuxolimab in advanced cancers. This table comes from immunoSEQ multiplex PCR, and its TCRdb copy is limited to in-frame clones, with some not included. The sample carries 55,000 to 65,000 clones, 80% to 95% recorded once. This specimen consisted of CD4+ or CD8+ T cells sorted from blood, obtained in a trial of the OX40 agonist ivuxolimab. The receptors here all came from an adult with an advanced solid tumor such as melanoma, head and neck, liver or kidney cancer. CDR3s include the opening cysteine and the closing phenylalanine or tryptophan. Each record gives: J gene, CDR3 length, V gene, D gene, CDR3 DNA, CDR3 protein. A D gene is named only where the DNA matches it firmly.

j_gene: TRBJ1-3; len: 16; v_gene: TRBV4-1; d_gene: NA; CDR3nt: TGCGCCAGCAGCCAAGCCGGGCCTCTCACTGGAAACACCATATATTTT; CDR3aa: CASSQAGPLTGNTIYF
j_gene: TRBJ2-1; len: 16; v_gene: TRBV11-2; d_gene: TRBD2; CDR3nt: TGTGCCAGCAGCTTATCCGGGACTAGCGTAATTAGTGAGCAGTTCTTC; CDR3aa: CASSLSGTSVISEQFF
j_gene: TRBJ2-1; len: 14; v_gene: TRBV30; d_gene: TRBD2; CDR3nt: TGTGCCTGGAACCTAGCGGGAGGGAGAAATGAGCAGTTCTTC; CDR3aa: CAWNLAGGRNEQFF
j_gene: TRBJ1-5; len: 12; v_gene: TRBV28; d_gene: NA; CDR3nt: TGTGCCAGCACCCCCCGGGGGGAAGCCCAGCATTTT; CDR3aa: CASTPRGEAQHF
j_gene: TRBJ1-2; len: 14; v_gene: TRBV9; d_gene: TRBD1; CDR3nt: TGTGCCAGCAGCTCTAGCTTGACAGGGGAAGGCTACACCTTC; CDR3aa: CASSSSLTGEGYTF
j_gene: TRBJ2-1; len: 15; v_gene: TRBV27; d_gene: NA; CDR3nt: TGTGCCAGCAGTTTAGGCGGGGTTATCTACAATGAGCAGTTCTTC; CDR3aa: CASSLGGVIYNEQFF
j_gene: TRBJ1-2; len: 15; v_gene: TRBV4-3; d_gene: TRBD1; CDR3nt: TGCGCCAGCAGCCAAGATCAAACAGGGGCCTATGGCTACACCTTC; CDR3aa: CASSQDQTGAYGYTF
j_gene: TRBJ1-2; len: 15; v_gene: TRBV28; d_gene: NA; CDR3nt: TGTGCCAGCAGTTTACCGCAGGGTAGTGGGTATGGCTACACCTTC; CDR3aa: CASSLPQGSGYGYTF
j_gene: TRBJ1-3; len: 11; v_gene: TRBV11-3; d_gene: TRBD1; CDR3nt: TGTGCCAGCAGCCAGGGGGACACCATATATTTT; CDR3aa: CASSQGDTIYF
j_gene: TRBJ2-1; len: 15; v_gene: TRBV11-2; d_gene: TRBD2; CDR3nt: TGTGCCAGCAGCTTAGTAGCGGGGGGAAACAATGAGCAGTTCTTC; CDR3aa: CASSLVAGGNNEQFF